This T cell receptor beta chain was sequenced in a study of vaccination effects on CD4 cells after COVID-19. Study findings and constraints: The study enrolled few convalescent patients and sampled no early post-infection timepoints. Clones of infection and vaccine origin contracted markedly late after vaccination.

As for this clone: Its antigen is not known.

ViraFEST used viral peptide pools to expand antigen-specific CD4+ T cells before sequencing. Following culture for about ten days, CD4+ T cells were isolated. Nucleocapsid antibody tests were negative, and the vaccine recipients had no prior SARS-CoV-2 infection. The authors exchanged half the medium for IL-2 medium on days 3 and 7. Clones were sequenced by immunoSEQ multiplex PCR, and TCRdb holds only the in-frame ones, with some missing. This sample has tens of thousands of clones, with 81% found just once. This sequence originates from a human donor who received a COVID-19 vaccine. The sample was CD4+ T cells from PBMCs cultured with HCoV-229E spike peptides, taken before COVID-19 vaccination.

This CDR3 is CASNTRDRFYEQYV. CDR3 nucleotides: TGCGCCAGCAACACCCGGGACAGGTTCTACGAGCAGTACGTC. This chain links TRBV10-1 with TRBJ2-7; 8 bases match TRBD1. Germline CDR1 is WNHNN and CDR2 is SYGVQD (reference sequence). The length of the CDR3 is 14 residues. The ends lost 7 bases at V and 3 bases at J; junction bases unmatched: 8.